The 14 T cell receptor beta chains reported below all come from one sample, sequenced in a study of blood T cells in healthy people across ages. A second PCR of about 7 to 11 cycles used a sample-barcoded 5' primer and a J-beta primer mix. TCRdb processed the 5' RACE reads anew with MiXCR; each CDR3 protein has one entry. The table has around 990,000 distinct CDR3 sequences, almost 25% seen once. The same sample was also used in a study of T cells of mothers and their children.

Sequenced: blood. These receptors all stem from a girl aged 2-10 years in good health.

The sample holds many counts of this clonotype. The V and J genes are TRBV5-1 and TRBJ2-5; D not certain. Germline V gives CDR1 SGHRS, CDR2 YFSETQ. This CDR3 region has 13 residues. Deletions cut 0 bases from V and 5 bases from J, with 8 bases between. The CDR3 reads CASSLGLSETQYF. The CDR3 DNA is TGCGCCAGCAGCTTGGGGCTCTCGGAGACCCAGTACTTC. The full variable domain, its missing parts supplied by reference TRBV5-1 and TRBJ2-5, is KAGVTQTPRYLIKTRGQQVTLSCSPISGHRSVSWYQQTPGQGLQFLFEYFSETQRNKGNFPGRFSGRQFSNSRSEMNVSTLELGDSALYLCASSLGLSETQYFGPGTRLLVL.

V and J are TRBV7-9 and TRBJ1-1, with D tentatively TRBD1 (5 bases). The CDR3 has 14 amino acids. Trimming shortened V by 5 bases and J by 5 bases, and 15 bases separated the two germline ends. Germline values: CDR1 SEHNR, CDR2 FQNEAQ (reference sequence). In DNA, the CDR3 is TGTGCCAGCAGCCGACCTGGGGCTCGTACTGAAGCTTTCTTT. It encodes CASSRPGARTEAFF. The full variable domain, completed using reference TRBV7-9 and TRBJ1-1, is DTGVSQNPRHKITKRGQNVTFRCDPISEHNRLYWYRQTLGQGPEFLTYFQNEAQLEKSRLLSDRFSAERPKGSFSTLEIQRTEQGDSAMYLCASSRPGARTEAFFGQGTRLTVV.

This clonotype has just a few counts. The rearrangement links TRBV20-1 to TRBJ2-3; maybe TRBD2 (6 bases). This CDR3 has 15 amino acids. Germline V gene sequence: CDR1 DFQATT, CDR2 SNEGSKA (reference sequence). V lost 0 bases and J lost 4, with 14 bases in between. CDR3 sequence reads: CSARDLAGLADTQYF. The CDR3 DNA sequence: TGCAGTGCTAGAGATCTCGCGGGGTTAGCAGATACGCAGTATTTT.

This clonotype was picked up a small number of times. CDR3 loop: CASSLVSDNQPQHF. CDR3 bases: TGTGCCAGCAGCTTAGTGTCAGATAATCAGCCCCAGCATTTT. The chain links TRBV7-8 to TRBJ1-5; D gene ambiguous. V shed 1 base and J shed 4 bases, with 8 bases lying between them. CDR1 and CDR2 (germline): SGHVS, FQNEAQ. The length of the CDR3 is 14 residues.

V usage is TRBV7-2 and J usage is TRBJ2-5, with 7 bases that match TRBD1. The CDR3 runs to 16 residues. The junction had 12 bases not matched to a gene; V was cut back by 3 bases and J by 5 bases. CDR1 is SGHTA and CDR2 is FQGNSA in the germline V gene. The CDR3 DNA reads TGTGCCAGCAGCTTTTGGACAGGAGGTTTCCGGGAGACCCAGTACTTC. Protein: CASSFWTGGFRETQYF.

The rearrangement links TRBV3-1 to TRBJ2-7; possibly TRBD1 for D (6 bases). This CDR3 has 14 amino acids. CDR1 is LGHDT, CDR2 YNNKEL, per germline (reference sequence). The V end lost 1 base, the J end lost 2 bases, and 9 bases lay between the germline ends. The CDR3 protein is CASSQASGAYEQYF. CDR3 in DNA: TGTGCCAGCAGCCAAGCGTCAGGGGCCTACGAGCAGTACTTC.

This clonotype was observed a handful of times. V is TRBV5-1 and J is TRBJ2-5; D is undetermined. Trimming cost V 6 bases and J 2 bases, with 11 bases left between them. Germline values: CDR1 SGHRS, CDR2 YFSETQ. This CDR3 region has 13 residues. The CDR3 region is CASTYENQETQYF. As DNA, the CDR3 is TGCGCCAGCACCTACGAAAATCAAGAGACCCAGTACTTC.

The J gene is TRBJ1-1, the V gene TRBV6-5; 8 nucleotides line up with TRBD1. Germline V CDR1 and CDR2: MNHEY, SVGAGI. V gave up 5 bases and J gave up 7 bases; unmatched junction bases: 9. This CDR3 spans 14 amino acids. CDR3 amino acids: CASSGQGAPVEAFF. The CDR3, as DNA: TGTGCCAGCAGTGGCCAGGGGGCGCCGGTTGAAGCTTTCTTT.

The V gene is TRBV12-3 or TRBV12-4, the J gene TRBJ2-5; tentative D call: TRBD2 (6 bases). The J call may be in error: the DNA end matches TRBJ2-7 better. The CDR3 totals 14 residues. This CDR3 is CATCWGSLEGEQYF. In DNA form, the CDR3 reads TGTGCCACGTGTTGGGGATCCTTGGAGGGCGAGCAGTACTTC.

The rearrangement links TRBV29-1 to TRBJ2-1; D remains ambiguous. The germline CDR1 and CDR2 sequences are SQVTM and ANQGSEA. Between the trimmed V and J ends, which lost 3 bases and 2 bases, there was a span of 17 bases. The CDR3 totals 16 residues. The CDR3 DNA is TGCAGCGTTGAGGGCTATAGCATAGTGCCCTACAATGAGCAGTTCTTC. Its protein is CSVEGYSIVPYNEQFF.

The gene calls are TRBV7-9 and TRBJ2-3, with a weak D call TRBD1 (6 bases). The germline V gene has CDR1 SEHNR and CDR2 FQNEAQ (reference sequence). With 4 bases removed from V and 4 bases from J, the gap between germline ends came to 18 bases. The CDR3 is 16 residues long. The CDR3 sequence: CASSYPGQKSPDTQYF. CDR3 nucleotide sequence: TGTGCCAGCAGCTATCCGGGACAAAAGAGCCCAGATACGCAGTATTTT.

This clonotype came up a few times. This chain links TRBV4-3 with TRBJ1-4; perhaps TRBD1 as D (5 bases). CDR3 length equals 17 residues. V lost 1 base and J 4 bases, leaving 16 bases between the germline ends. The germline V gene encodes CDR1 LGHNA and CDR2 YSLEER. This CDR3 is CASSQGGPGDYNEKLFF. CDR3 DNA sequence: TGCGCCAGCAGCCAAGGGGGACCGGGCGATTATAATGAAAAACTGTTTTTT.

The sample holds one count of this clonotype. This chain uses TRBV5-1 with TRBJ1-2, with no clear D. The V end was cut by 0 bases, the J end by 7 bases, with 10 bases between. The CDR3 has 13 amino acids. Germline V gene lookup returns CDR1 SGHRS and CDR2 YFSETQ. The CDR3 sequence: CASSLAGQIGYTF. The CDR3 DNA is TGCGCCAGCAGCTTGGCCGGTCAGATTGGCTACACCTTC.

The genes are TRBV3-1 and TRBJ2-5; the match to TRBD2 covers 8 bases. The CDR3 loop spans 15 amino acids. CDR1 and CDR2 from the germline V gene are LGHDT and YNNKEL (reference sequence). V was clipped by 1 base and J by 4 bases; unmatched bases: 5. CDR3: CASSQGAGRGETQYF. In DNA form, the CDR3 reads TGTGCCAGCAGCCAAGGCGCCGGGAGGGGAGAGACCCAGTACTTC.